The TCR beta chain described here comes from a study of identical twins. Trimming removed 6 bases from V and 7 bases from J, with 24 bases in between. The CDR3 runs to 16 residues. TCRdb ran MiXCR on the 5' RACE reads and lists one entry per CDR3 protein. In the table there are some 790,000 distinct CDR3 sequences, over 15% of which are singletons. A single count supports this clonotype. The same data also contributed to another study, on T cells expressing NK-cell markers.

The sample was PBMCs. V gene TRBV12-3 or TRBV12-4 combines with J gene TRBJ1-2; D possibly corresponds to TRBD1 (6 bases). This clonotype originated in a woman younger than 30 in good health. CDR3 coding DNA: TGTGCCAGCAGCATGAGAGGGACACGGCTAGGGGTTGGCTACACCTTC. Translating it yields CASSMRGTRLGVGYTF.